Sequencing of this T cell receptor (beta chain) was carried out in a study of blood T cell repertoires in COVID-19. The CDR3 totals 11 residues. Germline V gene sequence: CDR1 SGHAT, CDR2 FQNNGV. V was shortened by 5 bases and J by 5 bases, with 6 bases between the two germline ends. Among Cohort 3 donors, those recovered had two negative PCRs, clearance, or symptom resolution. The table came from immunoSEQ multiplex PCR; TCRdb's copy has only in-frame clones and leaves some out. The table lists approximately 320,000 clones, 90% of them singletons. Source material: PBMCs or T cells enriched from blood (not recorded which). The TCR sequence derives from a man aged 55 to 70 who had recovered from COVID-19. The genes are TRBV11-2 and TRBJ1-1; D gene ambiguous. The CDR3 DNA sequence: TGTGCCAGCAGCCCGAGAACTGAAGCTTTCTTT. This encodes CASSPRTEAFF.